This TCR beta chain was sequenced for a study of blood T cell repertoires in COVID-19. Study-wide context: Samples came from the United States, Italy and Spain, spanning acute and convalescent COVID-19.

Repertoires were generated with immunoSEQ multiplex PCR, while TCRdb's copy carries only in-frame clones and drops some. The data hold more than 85,000 clones, with roughly 84% observed a single time. CDR3 size: 13 residues. Germline lookup yields CDR1 MNHEY and CDR2 SVGAGI. V gave up 2 bases and J gave up 4 bases, with 8 bases separating them. Source material: peripheral blood. The V and J genes are TRBV6-5 and TRBJ1-1, with D possibly TRBD1 on 6 matching bases. The source is a man aged 55 to 70 with acute or convalescent COVID-19. The CDR3 region is CASSYRDTTEAFF. CDR3 DNA: TGTGCCAGCAGTTACAGGGACACCACTGAAGCTTTCTTT.